A single sample gave rise to the 26 T cell receptor beta chains below, sequenced in a study of cytomegalovirus exposure and HLA in healthy donors. Researchers ran the PCR with 60 Vbeta and 13 Jbeta primers. Profiling relied on immunoSEQ multiplex PCR, and the TCRdb table lists in-frame clones only, not all of them. The sample contains about 65,000 clones, approximately 78% of which appear only once. Specimen: PBMCs. These receptor sequences come from a girl between 5 and 17 years old in good health and CMV-seropositive.

Only one count was recorded for this clone. The V call is TRBV18, the J call TRBJ2-7, with D unclear. Germline-derived CDR1 and CDR2 are KGHSH and LQKENI. The CDR3 extends over 14 amino acids. V was cut by 6 bases and J by 4 bases, with 16 bases left in between. The chain's CDR3 is CASSPVPPKYEQYF. The CDR3 coding sequence is TGTGCCAGCTCCCCGGTACCCCCAAAATACGAGCAGTACTTC.

Comments on this clone: Other DNA sequences within the sample encode an identical CDR3. The CDR3 is CASSRIRGTEAFF. The CDR3, as DNA: TGTGCCAGCAGCAGAATAAGGGGGACCGAAGCTTTCTTT. The chain has TRBV6-5 and TRBJ1-1; the D gene is possibly TRBD1 (6 bases). Trimming took off 6 bases at V and 8 bases at J, with 16 bases between the two ends. Germline V gives CDR1 MNHEY, CDR2 SVGAGI. The CDR3 extends over 13 amino acids.

The chain employs TRBV7-9 and TRBJ1-1; the D gene is possibly TRBD1 (5 bases). This CDR3 comprises 15 residues. Trimming removed 5 bases at V and 0 bases at J, with 13 bases between. Looked up from germline, CDR1 is SEHNR and CDR2 is FQNEAQ (reference sequence). The CDR3 reads CASSLRGSMNTEAFF. Here the CDR3 DNA reads TGTGCCAGCAGCCTTCGGGGGTCGATGAACACTGAAGCTTTCTTT.

There are a few counts of this clone. This chain links TRBV5-5 with TRBJ2-7, with D possibly TRBD2 on 6 matching bases. Trimming took 5 bases from V and 9 from J, leaving 12 bases between them. The CDR3 contains 11 residues. Per the germline V gene, CDR1 is SGHKS and CDR2 is YYEKEE (reference sequence). The CDR3 here is CASSAGMRQYF. CDR3 coding DNA: TGTGCCAGCAGTGCGGGGATGAGGCAGTACTTC.

The rearrangement joins TRBV9 to TRBJ2-7; 8 positions match TRBD2. Trimming cost V 1 base and J 2 bases; bases outside gene matches: 8. The V gene's germline CDR1 is SGDLS and CDR2 YYNGEE. CDR3 length: 16 residues. In nucleotides, the CDR3 is TGTGCCAGCAGCGTAAAATCTAGCGGGTTGACCTACGAGCAGTACTTC. Translated: CASSVKSSGLTYEQYF.

V and J are TRBV28 and TRBJ1-1; D might be TRBD1 (5 bases). V lost 3 bases and J 1 base, leaving 9 bases between the germline ends. Germline V gives CDR1 MDHEN, CDR2 SYDVKM. The CDR3 runs to 14 residues. The CDR3, as DNA: TGTGCCAGCAGTTTCCCAGGGCAGAACACTGAAGCTTTCTTT. Protein product: CASSFPGQNTEAFF. Looking up the rest from reference TRBV28 and TRBJ1-1 gives the full variable domain: DVKVTQSSRYLVKRTGEKVFLECVQDMDHENMFWYRQDPGLGLRLIYFSYDVKMKEKGDIPEGYSVSREKKERFSLILESASTNQTSMYLCASSFPGQNTEAFFGQGTRLTVV.

The chain is built from TRBV6-1 and TRBJ2-1; 8 bases are a match to TRBD1. Trimming cost V 7 bases and J 5 bases; bases outside gene matches: 7. The CDR3 runs 14 residues. Per germline, CDR1 MNHNS and CDR2 SASEGT. The CDR3 sequence is CASIRTGSHNEQFF. The CDR3 nucleotides read TGTGCCAGCATTAGGACAGGGTCCCACAATGAGCAGTTCTTC.

The V and J genes are TRBV19 and TRBJ1-1; maybe TRBD1 (5 bases). The germline CDR1 and CDR2 sequences are LNHDA and SQIVND (reference sequence). V was cut by 2 bases and J by 3 bases, with 10 bases left in between. The CDR3 is 14 amino acids. CDR3 sequence reads: CASSIQGRYTEAFF. The CDR3 DNA reads as TGTGCCAGTAGTATACAGGGAAGGTACACTGAAGCTTTCTTT.

V usage is TRBV7-2 and J usage is TRBJ1-4; 8 nucleotides line up with TRBD1. The CDR3 has 14 amino acids. The J segment lost 6 bases and the V segment lost 4 bases, leaving 4 bases of the junction unmatched. Per the germline V gene, CDR1 is SGHTA and CDR2 is FQGNSA. CDR3 coding DNA: TGTGCCAGCAGCTCCTGGACAGGGCATGAAAAACTGTTTTTT. It translates to CASSSWTGHEKLFF.

CDR3 DNA sequence: TGTGCCAGCAGCTTAGCGCGTCTAGCGGGCCAAGAGACCCAGTACTTC. Protein product: CASSLARLAGQETQYF. This chain uses TRBV11-1 with TRBJ2-5; the match to TRBD2 covers 8 bases. This CDR3 spans 16 amino acids. The germline V gene encodes CDR1 SGHAT and CDR2 FQDESV (reference sequence). V gave up 0 bases and J gave up 1 base; unmatched junction bases: 4.

This sequence joins TRBV9 and TRBJ1-6, with D perhaps matching TRBD1 (5 bases). The V end was cut by 2 bases, the J end by 8 bases, with 11 bases between. The CDR3 totals 14 residues. CDR1 is SGDLS and CDR2 is YYNGEE in the germline V gene. The CDR3 bases are TGTGCCAGCAGCGTGAGACAGACCTATTCACCCCTCCACTTT. This gives the protein CASSVRQTYSPLHF.

This chain uses TRBV4-1 with TRBJ2-7; 10 nucleotides agree with TRBD1. V was clipped by 1 base and J by 0 bases; unmatched bases: 3. Germline V CDR1 and CDR2: MGHRA, YSYEKL. The CDR3 spans 16 residues. CDR3 protein: CASSQAGTGDSYEQYF. CDR3 nucleotide sequence: TGCGCCAGCAGCCAAGCCGGGACAGGGGACTCCTACGAGCAGTACTTC.

Only a few counts were recorded for this clone. CDR3 DNA: TGTGCCAGCAGCTTGGGGGACCCCGGGACAGCTGAAGCTTTCTTT. Residues: CASSLGDPGTAEAFF. The rearrangement joins TRBV5-6 to TRBJ1-1; TRBD1 matches 7 bases. V trimming: 0 bases; J trimming: 6 bases; junction bases outside the gene matches: 8. In germline, CDR1 is SGHDT, CDR2 YYEEEE. The CDR3 is 15 residues long. The full variable domain, rest sourced from reference TRBV5-6 and TRBJ1-1, is DAGVTQSPTHLIKTRGQQVTLRCSPKSGHDTVSWYQQALGQGPQFIFQYYEEEERQRGNFPDRFSGHQFPNYSSELNVNALLLGDSALYLCASSLGDPGTAEAFFGQGTRLTVV.

Only one count was recorded for this clone. The V gene is TRBV27, the J gene TRBJ1-1; no clear D. V was shortened by 2 bases and J by 0 bases, with 4 bases between the two germline ends. Germline CDR1 is MNHEY and CDR2 is SMNVEV (reference sequence). This CDR3 has 13 amino acids. CDR3: CASSLRLNTEAFF. The CDR3 nucleotides read TGTGCCAGCAGTTTACGGTTGAACACTGAAGCTTTCTTT.

The chain combines TRBV18 with TRBJ2-7, with D maybe TRBD1 (5 bases). The CDR3 contains 15 residues. Germline-derived CDR1 and CDR2 are KGHSH and LQKENI. The V gene lost 3 bases and the J gene lost 0 bases, with 12 bases spanning the gap. The CDR3 sequence: CASSPSGRFSYEQYF. The CDR3, as DNA: TGTGCCAGCTCACCCTCAGGGCGGTTCTCCTACGAGCAGTACTTC.

CDR3 nucleotides: TGTGCCAGCGCGGGGGGCAGCTCCTACAATGAGCAGTTCTTC. Amino acids: CASAGGSSYNEQFF. The gene calls are TRBV2 and TRBJ2-1, with TRBD2 matching 8 bases. The CDR3 spans 14 residues. CDR1 is SNHLY, CDR2 FYNNEI, per germline. V dropped 8 bases and J dropped 0; count of bases not matched to a gene: 3.

The chain couples TRBV7-9 to TRBJ2-3; perhaps TRBD2 as D (6 bases). V lost 6 bases and J lost 3, with 13 bases in between. Germline V gene data show CDR1 as SEHNR and CDR2 as FQNEAQ (reference sequence). The CDR3 is made up of 14 amino acids. CDR3 sequence: CASREGKGTDTQYF. The CDR3 region has the DNA TGTGCCAGCAGGGAGGGTAAAGGAACAGATACGCAGTATTTT. The full variable domain, rest sourced from reference TRBV7-9 and TRBJ2-3, is DTGVSQNPRHKITKRGQNVTFRCDPISEHNRLYWYRQTLGQGPEFLTYFQNEAQLEKSRLLSDRFSAERPKGSFSTLEIQRTEQGDSAMYLCASREGKGTDTQYFGPGTRLTVL.

The chain has TRBV6-6 and TRBJ2-7; 10 bases fit TRBD2. CDR1 MNHNY and CDR2 SVGAGI come from the germline V gene (reference sequence). Trimming removed 5 bases from V and 7 bases from J; junction bases left unmatched: 14. The CDR3 extends over 16 amino acids. This CDR3 reads CASSPTLAGAGDEQYF. The DNA for the CDR3 is TGTGCCAGCAGTCCCACCCTAGCGGGAGCAGGTGATGAGCAGTACTTC.

The V and J genes are TRBV7-6 and TRBJ1-1; D is perhaps TRBD1 (5 bases). The CDR3 consists of 15 residues. V was cut by 4 bases and J by 4 bases, with 16 bases left in between. Germline CDR1 reads SGHVS; CDR2 reads FNYEAQ. Written as DNA, the CDR3 is TGTGCCAGCAGCTCCCAGTCCAGGGAGGGCACTGAAGCTTTCTTT. It codes for CASSSQSREGTEAFF.

The CDR3 here is CASSYGGESYEQYF. The CDR3 DNA reads TGTGCCAGCAGTTACGGGGGGGAGTCCTACGAGCAGTACTTC. The chain has TRBV6-5 and TRBJ2-7, with 7 bases fitting TRBD2. Per germline, CDR1 MNHEY and CDR2 SVGAGI. The CDR3 loop spans 14 amino acids. V shed 2 bases and J 1 base; nucleotides not matched to a gene: 2.

The CDR3 bases are TGCGCCAGCAGCCAAGGGTTAGGACAATCCTACGAGCAGTACTTC. Translation: CASSQGLGQSYEQYF. V is TRBV4-3 and J is TRBJ2-7; maybe TRBD1 (5 bases). V was pared by 1 base and J by 1 base, with 11 bases between. Germline lookup yields CDR1 LGHNA and CDR2 YSLEER. CDR3 length: 15 amino acids.

The chain recombines TRBV4-2 with TRBJ2-7, with D uncertain. The CDR3 loop spans 14 amino acids. With 5 bases removed from V and 1 base from J, the gap between germline ends came to 12 bases. Germline assignment: CDR1 LGHNA and CDR2 YNFKEQ. The CDR3 sequence: CASSGAIPSYEQYF. The CDR3 DNA follows: TGTGCCAGCAGCGGAGCTATTCCTTCCTACGAGCAGTACTTC.

The chain links TRBV11-2 to TRBJ2-2, with D perhaps TRBD2 (5 bases). The CDR3 loop spans 13 amino acids. V was shortened by 7 bases and J by 5 bases, with 11 bases between the two germline ends. CDR1 is SGHAT, CDR2 FQNNGV, per germline. The CDR3 nucleotides read TGTGCCAGCAACACCGGAGGAACCGGGGAGCTGTTTTTT. It specifies CASNTGGTGELFF. Full variable domain (rest looked up from reference TRBV11-2 and TRBJ2-2): EAGVAQSPRYKIIEKRQSVAFWCNPISGHATLYWYQQILGQGPKLLIQFQNNGVVDDSQLPKDRFSAERLKGVDSTLKIQPAKLEDSAVYLCASNTGGTGELFFGEGSRLTVL.

The chain carries TRBV5-6 and TRBJ2-3; 8 positions agree with TRBD1. Germline lookup yields CDR1 SGHDT and CDR2 YYEEEE. The CDR3 spans 14 residues. V trimming: 2 bases; J trimming: 7 bases; junction bases outside the gene matches: 6. CDR3 coding DNA: TGTGCCAGCAGCTTAAGGACAGGGTTGTATACGCAGTATTTT. As protein: CASSLRTGLYTQYF.

The J gene is TRBJ1-2, the V gene TRBV2; a weak D match, TRBD1 (6 bases). V lost 6 bases and J lost 8, with 13 bases in between. The CDR3 is 12 amino acids. The germline CDR1 and CDR2 sequences are SNHLY and FYNNEI. This CDR3 reads CASSIQGGGYTF. In DNA, the CDR3 is TGTGCCAGCAGCATACAGGGAGGGGGCTACACCTTC.

This chain uses TRBV4-1 with TRBJ2-1, with 14 bases that match TRBD2. CDR1 is MGHRA, CDR2 YSYEKL, per germline. The junction had 5 bases not matched to a gene; V was cut back by 2 bases and J by 2 bases. This CDR3 is built from 18 residues. This chain's CDR3 is CASSQRTSGRSPYNEQFF. The CDR3 DNA reads TGCGCCAGCAGCCAAAGGACTAGCGGGAGGAGTCCCTACAATGAGCAGTTCTTC.